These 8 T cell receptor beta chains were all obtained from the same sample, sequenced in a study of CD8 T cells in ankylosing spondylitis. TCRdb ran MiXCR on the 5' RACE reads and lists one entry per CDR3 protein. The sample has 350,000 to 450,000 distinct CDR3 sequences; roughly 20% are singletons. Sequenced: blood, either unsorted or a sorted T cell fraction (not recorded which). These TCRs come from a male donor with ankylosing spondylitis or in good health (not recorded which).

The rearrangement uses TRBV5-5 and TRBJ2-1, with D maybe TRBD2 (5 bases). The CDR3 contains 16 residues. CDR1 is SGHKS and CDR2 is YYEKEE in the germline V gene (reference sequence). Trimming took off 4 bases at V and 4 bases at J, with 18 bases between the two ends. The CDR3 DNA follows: TGTGCCAGCAGCATTGAGCCCGGGGTGAGTTACAATGAGCAGTTCTTC. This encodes CASSIEPGVSYNEQFF.

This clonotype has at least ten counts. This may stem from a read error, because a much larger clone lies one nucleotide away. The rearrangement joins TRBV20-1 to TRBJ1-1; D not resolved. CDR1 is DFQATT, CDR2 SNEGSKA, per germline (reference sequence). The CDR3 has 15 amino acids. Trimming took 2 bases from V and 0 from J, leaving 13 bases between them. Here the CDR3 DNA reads TGCAGTGCTAGAAGTACAGAGATATTGAACACTGAAGCTTTCTTT. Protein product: CSARSTEILNTEAFF.

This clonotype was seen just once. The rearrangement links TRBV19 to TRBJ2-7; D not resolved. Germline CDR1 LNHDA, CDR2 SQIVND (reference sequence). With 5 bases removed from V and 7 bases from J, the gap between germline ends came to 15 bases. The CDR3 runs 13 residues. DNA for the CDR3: TGTGCCAGTAGTTGGACGGTCTATTCTGAGCAGTACTTC. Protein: CASSWTVYSEQYF.

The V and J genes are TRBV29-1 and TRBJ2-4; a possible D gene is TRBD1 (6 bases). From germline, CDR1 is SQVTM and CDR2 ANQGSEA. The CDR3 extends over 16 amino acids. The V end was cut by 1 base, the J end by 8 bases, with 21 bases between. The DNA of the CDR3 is TGCAGCGTTGAAGTTTCAGGGGTCAGGGGTTGGGACATTCAGTACTTC. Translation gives CSVEVSGVRGWDIQYF.

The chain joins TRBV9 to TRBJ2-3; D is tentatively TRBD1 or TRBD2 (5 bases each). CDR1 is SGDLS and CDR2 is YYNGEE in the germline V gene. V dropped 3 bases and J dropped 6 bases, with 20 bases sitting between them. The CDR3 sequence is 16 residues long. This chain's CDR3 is CASSAGTKPPQDTQYF. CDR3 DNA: TGTGCCAGCAGCGCCGGGACGAAGCCCCCCCAGGATACGCAGTATTTT.

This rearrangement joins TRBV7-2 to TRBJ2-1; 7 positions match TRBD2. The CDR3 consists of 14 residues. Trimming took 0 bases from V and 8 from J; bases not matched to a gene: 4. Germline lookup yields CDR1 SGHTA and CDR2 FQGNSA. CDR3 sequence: CASSLAAGVDEQFF. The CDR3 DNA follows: TGTGCCAGCAGCTTAGCGGCGGGGGTCGATGAGCAGTTCTTC.

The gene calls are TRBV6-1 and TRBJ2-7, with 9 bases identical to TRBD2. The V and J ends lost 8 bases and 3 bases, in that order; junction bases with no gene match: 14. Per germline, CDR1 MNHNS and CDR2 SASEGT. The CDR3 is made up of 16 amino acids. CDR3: CASSAGWLAGHYEQYF. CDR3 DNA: TGTGCCAGCTCAGCGGGCTGGCTAGCGGGACACTACGAGCAGTACTTC.

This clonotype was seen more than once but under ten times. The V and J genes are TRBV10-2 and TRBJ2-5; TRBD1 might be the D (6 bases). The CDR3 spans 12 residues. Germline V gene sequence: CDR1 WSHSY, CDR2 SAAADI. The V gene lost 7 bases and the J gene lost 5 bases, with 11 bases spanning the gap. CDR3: CASIGTGETQYF. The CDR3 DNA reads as TGCGCCAGCATTGGAACAGGGGAGACCCAGTACTTC.